This T cell receptor beta chain derives from a study of beta chain features in type 1 diabetes. A few counts support this clone. The antigen is not known. The isolated RNA, all of it, was reverse transcribed, so expressed TCRB transcripts were what got sequenced. Assay used: immunoSEQ multiplex PCR; TCRdb lists only in-frame clones, some missing. This table holds about 40,000 clones, 50% found once. Study conclusions and caveats: Type 1 diabetes patients had VDJ junctions that carried fewer insertions and more deletions.

This CDR3 is 17 amino acids long. The junction had 7 bases not matched to a gene; V was cut back by 1 base and J by 5 bases. Germline V gene lookup returns CDR1 MGHRA and CDR2 YSYEKL. Source material: stem cell memory CD4+ T cells from blood. The receptor comes from a young woman in good health. The chain carries TRBV4-1 and TRBJ2-2; 10 bases are a match to TRBD2. CDR3 sequence: CASSQAVAGGHTGELFF. The CDR3 nucleotides are TGCGCCAGCAGCCAAGCGGTAGCGGGAGGCCATACCGGGGAGCTGTTTTTT.